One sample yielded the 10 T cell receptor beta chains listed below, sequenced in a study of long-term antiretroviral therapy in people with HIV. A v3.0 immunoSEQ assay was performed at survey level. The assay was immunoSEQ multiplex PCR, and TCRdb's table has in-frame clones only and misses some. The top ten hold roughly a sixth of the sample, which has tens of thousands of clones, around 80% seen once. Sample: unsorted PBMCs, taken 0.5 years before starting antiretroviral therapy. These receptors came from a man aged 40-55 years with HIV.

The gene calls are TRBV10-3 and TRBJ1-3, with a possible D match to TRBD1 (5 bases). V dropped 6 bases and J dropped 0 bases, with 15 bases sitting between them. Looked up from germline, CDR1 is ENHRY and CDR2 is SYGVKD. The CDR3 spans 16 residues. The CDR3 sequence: CAIRGFQGASGNTIYF. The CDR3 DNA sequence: TGTGCCATCAGGGGGTTTCAGGGAGCCTCTGGAAACACCATATATTTT.

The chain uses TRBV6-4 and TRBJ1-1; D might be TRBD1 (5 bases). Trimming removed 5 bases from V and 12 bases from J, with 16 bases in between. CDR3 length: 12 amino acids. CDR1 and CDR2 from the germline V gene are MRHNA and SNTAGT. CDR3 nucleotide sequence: TGTGCCAGCAGTCCCTGGGACGCACCAACTTTCTTT. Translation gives CASSPWDAPTFF.

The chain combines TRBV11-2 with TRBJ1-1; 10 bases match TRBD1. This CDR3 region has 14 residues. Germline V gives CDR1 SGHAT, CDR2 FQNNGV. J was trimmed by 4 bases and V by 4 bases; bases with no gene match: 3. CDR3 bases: TGTGCCAGCAGCTACCGGGACAGGGGCACTGAAGCTTTCTTT. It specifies CASSYRDRGTEAFF.

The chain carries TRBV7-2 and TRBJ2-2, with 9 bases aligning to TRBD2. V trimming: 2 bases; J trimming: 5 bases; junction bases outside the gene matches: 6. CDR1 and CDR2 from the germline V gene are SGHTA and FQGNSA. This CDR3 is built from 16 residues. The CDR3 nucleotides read TGTGCCAGCAGCTTAACCCCGAGCGGGGGGACCGGGGAGCTGTTTTTT. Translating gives CASSLTPSGGTGELFF.

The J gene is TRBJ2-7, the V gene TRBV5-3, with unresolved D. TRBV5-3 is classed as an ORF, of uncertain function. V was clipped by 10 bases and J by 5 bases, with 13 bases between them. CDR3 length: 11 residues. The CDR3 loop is CAGHPDDEQYF. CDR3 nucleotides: TGTGCCGGTCACCCCGACGACGAGCAGTACTTC.

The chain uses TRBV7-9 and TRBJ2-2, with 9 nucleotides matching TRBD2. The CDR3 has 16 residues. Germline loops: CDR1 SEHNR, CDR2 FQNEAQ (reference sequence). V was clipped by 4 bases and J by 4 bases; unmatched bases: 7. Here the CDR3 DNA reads TGTGCCAGCAGCTCTTTAGCGGGGGCCCTCACCGGGGAGCTGTTTTTT. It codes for CASSSLAGALTGELFF.

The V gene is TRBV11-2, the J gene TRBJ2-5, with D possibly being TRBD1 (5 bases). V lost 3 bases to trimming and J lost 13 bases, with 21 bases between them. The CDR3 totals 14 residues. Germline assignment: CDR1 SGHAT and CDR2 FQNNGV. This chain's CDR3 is CASSFRVGPWFRYF. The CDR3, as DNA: TGTGCCAGCAGCTTCCGAGTGGGGCCTTGGTTCCGGTACTTC.

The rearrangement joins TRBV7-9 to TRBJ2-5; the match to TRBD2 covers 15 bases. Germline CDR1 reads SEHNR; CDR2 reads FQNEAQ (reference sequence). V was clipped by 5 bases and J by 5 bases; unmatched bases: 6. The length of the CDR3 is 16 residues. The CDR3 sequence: CASSLGLAGGRETQYF. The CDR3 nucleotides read TGTGCCAGCAGCCTGGGACTAGCGGGGGGCCGGGAGACCCAGTACTTC.

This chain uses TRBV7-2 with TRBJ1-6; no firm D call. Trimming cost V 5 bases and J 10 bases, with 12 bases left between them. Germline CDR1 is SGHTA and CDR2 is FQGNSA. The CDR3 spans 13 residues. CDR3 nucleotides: TGTGCCAGCAGCCTCTCAAGGGTGTCACCCCTCCACTTT. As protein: CASSLSRVSPLHF.

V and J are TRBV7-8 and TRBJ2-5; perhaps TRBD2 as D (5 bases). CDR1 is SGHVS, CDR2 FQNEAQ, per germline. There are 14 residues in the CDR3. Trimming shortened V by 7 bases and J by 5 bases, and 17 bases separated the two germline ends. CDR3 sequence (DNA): TGTGCCAGCATCCACGACCGGGGAAACGAGACCCAGTACTTC. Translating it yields CASIHDRGNETQYF.